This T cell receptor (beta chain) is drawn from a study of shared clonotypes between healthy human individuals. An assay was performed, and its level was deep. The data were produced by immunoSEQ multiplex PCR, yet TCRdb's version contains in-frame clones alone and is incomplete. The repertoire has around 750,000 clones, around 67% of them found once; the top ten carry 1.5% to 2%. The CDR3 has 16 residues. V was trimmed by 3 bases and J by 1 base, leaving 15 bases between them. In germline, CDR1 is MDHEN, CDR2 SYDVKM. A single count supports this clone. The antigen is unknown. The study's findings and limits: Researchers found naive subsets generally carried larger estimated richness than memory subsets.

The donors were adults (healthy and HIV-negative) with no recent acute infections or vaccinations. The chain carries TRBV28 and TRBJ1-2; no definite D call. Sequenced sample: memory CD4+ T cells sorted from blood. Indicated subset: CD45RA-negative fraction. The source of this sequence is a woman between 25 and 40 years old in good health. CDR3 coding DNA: TGTGCCAGCAGTTTGGTACATCCAGCCCTTAACTATGGCTACACCTTC. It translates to CASSLVHPALNYGYTF.